The 27 T cell receptor beta chains below come from one sample, sequenced in a study of identifying expanded T cells in peripheral blood. Repertoires were generated with immunoSEQ multiplex PCR, while TCRdb's copy carries only in-frame clones and drops some. In the table there are 100,000 or so clones, around 89% of which are singletons. Material: blood. The receptors come from a person aged 18 to 70 in good health.

This chain uses TRBV28 with TRBJ2-1; the D gene is possibly TRBD2 (6 bases). Trimming left V 7 bases short and J 4 bases short, with 17 bases between. In germline, CDR1 is MDHEN, CDR2 SYDVKM. The CDR3 is 15 residues long. Here the CDR3 reads CASTPRTTQYNEQFF. The CDR3 coding sequence is TGTGCCAGCACCCCCCGGACTACCCAATACAATGAGCAGTTCTTC. The variable domain in full, completed from reference TRBV28 and TRBJ2-1, reads DVKVTQSSRYLVKRTGEKVFLECVQDMDHENMFWYRQDPGLGLRLIYFSYDVKMKEKGDIPEGYSVSREKKERFSLILESASTNQTSMYLCASTPRTTQYNEQFFGPGTRLTVL.

A single count supports this clone. The chain employs TRBV20-1 and TRBJ2-3; D is undetermined. This CDR3 is built from 11 residues. In germline, CDR1 is DFQATT, CDR2 SNEGSKA (reference sequence). V was cut by 8 bases and J by 6 bases, with 12 bases left in between. The DNA for the CDR3 is TGCAGTCCCAATCTGCGGGATACGCAGTATTTT. Residues: CSPNLRDTQYF.

The chain combines TRBV6-5 with TRBJ1-1; TRBD1 agrees at 8 bases. The CDR3 is made up of 16 amino acids. The V gene end was trimmed by 2 bases and the J gene end by 4 bases; junction bases not matched to a gene: 9. Germline CDR1 is MNHEY and CDR2 is SVGAGI. The CDR3 DNA is TGTGCCAGCAGTTACGGGCAGGGGGCTAGCGGCACTGAAGCTTTCTTT. Residues: CASSYGQGASGTEAFF.

The rearrangement links TRBV10-1 to TRBJ2-1; the D gene could be TRBD1 or TRBD2 (5 bases each). The CDR3 loop spans 16 amino acids. From germline, CDR1 is WNHNN and CDR2 SYGVQD (reference sequence). V shed 6 bases and J shed 0 bases, with 15 bases lying between them. In DNA, the CDR3 is TGCGCCAGCAGCGACTGGGGACCGAGCTCCTACAATGAGCAGTTCTTC. This codes for CASSDWGPSSYNEQFF.

The V gene is TRBV27, the J gene TRBJ2-2, with a tentative D call TRBD1 (5 bases). V was trimmed by 2 bases and J by 6 bases, leaving 16 bases between them. Germline CDR1 is MNHEY and CDR2 is SMNVEV (reference sequence). The CDR3 contains 16 residues. Written as DNA, the CDR3 is TGTGCCAGCAGTTTAGGGGCCAGGGCCCTACCCGGGGAGCTGTTTTTT. It is translated as CASSLGARALPGELFF.

The CDR3 is CATSRDYLRGRGSYEQYF. The CDR3 coding sequence is TGTGCCACCAGCAGAGACTACCTGAGGGGCAGGGGAAGCTACGAGCAGTACTTC. V gene TRBV15 combines with J gene TRBJ2-7; weak D call: TRBD1 (6 bases). Germline lookup yields CDR1 LNHNV and CDR2 YYDKDF (reference sequence). V lost 0 bases to trimming and J lost 3 bases, with 21 bases between them. CDR3 length: 18 residues.

The rearrangement links TRBV7-8 to TRBJ2-7, with D uncertain. The CDR3 runs to 13 residues. The V and J ends lost 10 bases and 3 bases respectively, with 16 bases between them. CDR1 and CDR2 (germline): SGHVS, FQNEAQ. CDR3: CATSPELLYEQYF. CDR3 sequence (DNA): TGTGCCACCTCACCCGAATTACTCTACGAGCAGTACTTC.

This chain uses TRBV9 with TRBJ2-1; 8 nucleotides agree with TRBD1. This CDR3 region has 15 residues. The junction had 7 bases not matched to a gene; V was cut back by 3 bases and J by 5 bases. The germline V gene has CDR1 SGDLS and CDR2 YYNGEE. Here the CDR3 DNA reads TGTGCCAGCAGCGCGTCGACAGGGGAAGACAATGAGCAGTTCTTC. Translated, it gives CASSASTGEDNEQFF.

This sequence joins TRBV28 and TRBJ2-5, with D hard to call. CDR3 length: 17 residues. Germline V gene data show CDR1 as MDHEN and CDR2 as SYDVKM. V was pared by 3 bases and J by 1 base, with 18 bases between. The CDR3 spells CASSFWSAVEVQETQYF. The CDR3 DNA follows: TGTGCCAGCAGTTTTTGGTCAGCTGTGGAAGTCCAAGAGACCCAGTACTTC.

The chain links TRBV28 to TRBJ2-5; 8 bases are shared with TRBD1. This CDR3 is built from 16 residues. V lost 1 base and J lost 4; bases outside the gene matches: 8. Per germline, CDR1 MDHEN and CDR2 SYDVKM. CDR3 sequence (DNA): TGTGCCAGCAGTTTATACCGCCTGGACAGGGCAGAGACCCAGTACTTC. It yields the protein CASSLYRLDRAETQYF.

The V call is TRBV27, the J call TRBJ2-3; a weak D match, TRBD2 (6 bases). Deletions cut 3 bases from V and 4 bases from J, with 14 bases between. Germline assignment: CDR1 MNHEY and CDR2 SMNVEV (reference sequence). This CDR3 comprises 15 residues. The CDR3 bases are TGTGCCAGCAGTTTTTCCCGGGGAGGTTCAGATACGCAGTATTTT. This codes for CASSFSRGGSDTQYF.

V usage is TRBV28 and J usage is TRBJ2-7, with D unresolved. This CDR3 is 13 amino acids long. The germline CDR1 and CDR2 sequences are MDHEN and SYDVKM. V lost 8 bases and J 1 base, leaving 12 bases between the germline ends. CDR3 DNA: TGTGCCAGCGGGCCGGGCTCTTCCTACGAGCAGTACTTC. The encoded protein is CASGPGSSYEQYF.

The genes are TRBV9 and TRBJ1-1; D gene ambiguous. Trimming took off 1 base at V and 4 bases at J, with 8 bases between the two ends. This CDR3 has 13 amino acids. Germline V gives CDR1 SGDLS, CDR2 YYNGEE. The CDR3: CASSVRQSTEAFF. The CDR3 DNA reads TGTGCCAGCAGCGTACGCCAGAGCACTGAAGCTTTCTTT.

The chain carries TRBV9 and TRBJ2-2, with D possibly TRBD1 on 6 matching bases. The V end lost 0 bases, the J end lost 1 base, and 7 bases lay between the germline ends. The CDR3 consists of 15 residues. Germline assignment: CDR1 SGDLS and CDR2 YYNGEE. CDR3 sequence (DNA): TGTGCCAGCAGCGTAGGACAGGTGAACACCGGGGAGCTGTTTTTT. Its protein is CASSVGQVNTGELFF.

The rearrangement joins TRBV25-1 to TRBJ2-6; D gene unclear. Germline-derived CDR1 and CDR2 are MGHDK and SYGVNS. Trimming removed 5 bases from V and 1 base from J, with 3 bases in between. CDR3 length: 13 amino acids. CDR3 in amino acids: CASSTSGANVLTF. CDR3 DNA: TGTGCCAGCAGTACTTCTGGGGCCAACGTCCTGACTTTC.

V and J are TRBV30 and TRBJ2-7, with D perhaps being TRBD1 or TRBD2 (6 bases each). Germline assignment: CDR1 GTSNPN and CDR2 SVGIG (reference sequence). V lost 3 bases to trimming and J lost 8 bases, with 14 bases between them. This CDR3 has 12 amino acids. CDR3 loop: CAWRIQGLQQYF. The CDR3 DNA reads as TGTGCCTGGAGGATACAGGGACTTCAGCAGTACTTC. The full variable domain, with the rest looked up from reference TRBV30 and TRBJ2-7, is SQTIHQWPATLVQPVGSPLSLECTVEGTSNPNLYWYRQAAGRGLQLLFYSVGIGQISSEVPQNLSASRPQDRQFILSSKKLLLSDSGFYLCAWRIQGLQQYFGPGTRLTVT.

This chain joins TRBV28 and TRBJ1-3; 12 bases are shared with TRBD1. The V gene's germline CDR1 is MDHEN and CDR2 SYDVKM. This CDR3 contains 16 residues. V trimming: 6 bases; J trimming: 3 bases; junction bases outside the gene matches: 6. In DNA, the CDR3 is TGTGCCAGCAGGCCAGGGACAGGGGGCGGTGGAAACACCATATATTTT. It is translated as CASRPGTGGGGNTIYF.

CDR3 coding DNA: TGTGCCAGCAGTTTGGCAGGATCCAATCAGCCCCAGCATTTT. Protein sequence: CASSLAGSNQPQHF. The chain combines TRBV28 with TRBJ1-5, with D unresolved. The CDR3 length is 14 residues. Germline lookup yields CDR1 MDHEN and CDR2 SYDVKM. The V end was cut by 3 bases, the J end by 3 bases, with 9 bases between.

The count of this clone is one. The rearrangement uses TRBV7-9 and TRBJ1-4; D not resolved. This CDR3 is built from 14 residues. Germline V CDR1 and CDR2: SEHNR, FQNEAQ (reference sequence). V lost 5 bases, J lost 8 bases, and 15 bases lay in between. The CDR3 sequence: CASSIGSTREKLFF. The CDR3 region has the DNA TGTGCCAGCAGCATAGGTTCAACCCGGGAAAAACTGTTTTTT. The variable domain in full, completed from reference TRBV7-9 and TRBJ1-4, reads DTGVSQNPRHKITKRGQNVTFRCDPISEHNRLYWYRQTLGQGPEFLTYFQNEAQLEKSRLLSDRFSAERPKGSFSTLEIQRTEQGDSAMYLCASSIGSTREKLFFGSGTQLSVL.

Here the CDR3 reads CASSLPGVADGYTF. CDR3 in DNA: TGTGCCAGCAGTTTGCCAGGGGTAGCGGATGGCTACACCTTC. V gene TRBV28 combines with J gene TRBJ1-2; tentatively, D is TRBD1 (6 bases). V was clipped by 3 bases and J by 6 bases, with 14 bases between them. CDR1 and CDR2 from the germline V gene are MDHEN and SYDVKM. This CDR3 has 14 residues.

The rearrangement uses TRBV20-1 and TRBJ2-7; D gene uncertain. The CDR3 is 11 residues long. The germline gives CDR1 DFQATT, CDR2 SNEGSKA (reference sequence). Between the trimmed V and J ends, which lost 1 base and 6 bases, there was a span of 7 bases. This CDR3 reads CSARVRVEQYF. The CDR3 DNA follows: TGCAGTGCTAGAGTAAGGGTCGAGCAGTACTTC.

The chain uses TRBV27 and TRBJ2-3; 8 bases are a match to TRBD2. The CDR3 spans 17 residues. The V segment lost 3 bases and the J segment 4 bases; nucleotides outside the gene matches: 12. Germline V gene data show CDR1 as MNHEY and CDR2 as SMNVEV (reference sequence). The CDR3 nucleotides read TGTGCCAGCAGTTTTTTAAGGATAGCGGGGAATCCAGATACGCAGTATTTT. Translation: CASSFLRIAGNPDTQYF.

The gene calls are TRBV11-2 and TRBJ2-7, with 7 bases matching TRBD1. CDR1 and CDR2 (germline): SGHAT, FQNNGV. The CDR3 extends over 17 amino acids. With 4 bases clipped from V and 0 bases from J, the junction kept 12 bases outside the gene matches. This chain's CDR3 is CASSSIRTGTYSYEQYF. CDR3 coding DNA: TGTGCCAGCAGCTCTATTAGGACAGGCACGTACTCCTACGAGCAGTACTTC.

This rearrangement joins TRBV7-9 to TRBJ1-4; TRBD1 might be the D (5 bases). Germline values: CDR1 SEHNR, CDR2 FQNEAQ (reference sequence). The V end lost 10 bases, the J end lost 7 bases, and 13 bases lay between the germline ends. CDR3 size: 12 residues. The CDR3 DNA sequence: TGTGCCACCCAAGGAGGGGTTGAAAAACTGTTTTTT. It encodes CATQGGVEKLFF. The full variable domain, rest sourced from reference TRBV7-9 and TRBJ1-4, is DTGVSQNPRHKITKRGQNVTFRCDPISEHNRLYWYRQTLGQGPEFLTYFQNEAQLEKSRLLSDRFSAERPKGSFSTLEIQRTEQGDSAMYLCATQGGVEKLFFGSGTQLSVL.

V and J are TRBV4-3 and TRBJ1-2; D is unresolved. This CDR3 spans 14 amino acids. CDR1 LGHNA and CDR2 YSLEER come from the germline V gene. The V and J ends lost 1 base and 1 base respectively, with 7 bases between them. CDR3 in amino acids: CASSQGGVNYGYTF. In DNA form, the CDR3 reads TGCGCCAGCAGCCAAGGGGGAGTTAACTATGGCTACACCTTC.

The count of this clone is one. This chain links TRBV11-2 with TRBJ2-3, with D unclear. V dropped 1 base and J dropped 6 bases, with 11 bases sitting between them. The CDR3 covers 14 residues. Germline V gene data show CDR1 as SGHAT and CDR2 as FQNNGV. The CDR3 protein is CASSLGDIVDTQYF. The CDR3 bases are TGTGCCAGCAGCTTAGGGGATATAGTTGATACGCAGTATTTT.

The chain employs TRBV4-1 and TRBJ2-3, with 7 bases aligning to TRBD2. The CDR3 loop spans 15 amino acids. The trim removed 6 bases at V and 3 bases at J, leaving 9 bases unmatched. CDR1 is MGHRA, CDR2 YSYEKL, per germline. The CDR3: CASRAGGSLTDTQYF. The CDR3, as DNA: TGCGCCAGCAGAGCGGGCGGGAGTTTAACAGATACGCAGTATTTT.